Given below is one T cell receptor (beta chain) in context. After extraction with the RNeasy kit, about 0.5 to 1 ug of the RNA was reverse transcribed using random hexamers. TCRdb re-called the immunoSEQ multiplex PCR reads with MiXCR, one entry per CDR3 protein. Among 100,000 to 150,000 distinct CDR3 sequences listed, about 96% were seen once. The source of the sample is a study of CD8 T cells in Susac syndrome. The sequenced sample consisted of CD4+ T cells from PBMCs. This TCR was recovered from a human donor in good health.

Here the CDR3 reads CASSFSMRTSGRETQYF. CDR3 nucleotide sequence: TGCGCCAGCAGCTTCTCAATGAGGACTAGCGGGAGGGAGACCCAGTACTTC. The rearrangement joins TRBV5-1 to TRBJ2-5; the match to TRBD2 covers 14 bases. Per germline, CDR1 SGHRS and CDR2 YFSETQ. V lost 2 bases, J lost 5 bases, and 8 bases stayed unmatched. This CDR3 has 17 residues.